One sample yielded the 27 T cell receptor beta chains listed below, sequenced in a study of a mutant IDH1 vaccine in newly diagnosed glioma. As to time point: baseline, week 1 (first vaccination visit). The treatment was: pre-vaccination baseline after standard-of-care therapy. Repertoires were generated with immunoSEQ multiplex PCR, while TCRdb's copy carries only in-frame clones and drops some. Among about 88,000 clones, about four fifths were seen once, and the ten largest hold 5.3%. Sequenced here: PBMCs, sampled from a glioma patient treated with radiotherapy, temozolomide or both. Every receptor here comes from a man aged 35-49 years with glioma. Some clones in this sample may be carry-over from other donors' samples.

This sequence joins TRBV5-1 and TRBJ2-2; D unresolved. V shed 4 bases and J shed 5 bases, with 9 bases lying between them. This CDR3 has 13 residues. CDR1 and CDR2 from the germline V gene are SGHRS and YFSETQ. The CDR3 DNA reads as TGCGCCAGCAGCCTAATGAGAACCGGGGAGCTGTTTTTT. This codes for CASSLMRTGELFF.

This clone was counted once. The V gene is TRBV6-5, the J gene TRBJ1-1, with D possibly TRBD1 on 5 matching bases. The CDR3 contains 14 residues. V dropped 0 bases and J dropped 2 bases, with 7 bases sitting between them. The germline CDR1 and CDR2 sequences are MNHEY and SVGAGI. CDR3 amino acids: CASSYSDSNTEAFF. As DNA, the CDR3 is TGTGCCAGCAGTTACTCTGACAGTAACACTGAAGCTTTCTTT.

J is TRBJ2-7 and V is TRBV6-5; tentative D call: TRBD1 (6 bases). The germline V and J ends were trimmed by 5 bases and 4 bases, with 15 bases remaining between them. The CDR3 has 14 amino acids. CDR1 is MNHEY and CDR2 is SVGAGI in the germline V gene. The CDR3 here is CASSPGQLGYEQYF. The CDR3 DNA reads as TGTGCCAGCAGTCCCGGACAGCTGGGGTACGAGCAGTACTTC.

Only one count was recorded for this clone. J is TRBJ1-2 and V is TRBV29-1; weak D call: TRBD1 (6 bases). Deletions cut 6 bases from V and 4 bases from J, with 12 bases between. Germline loops: CDR1 SQVTM, CDR2 ANQGSEA. The CDR3 has 12 amino acids. CDR3 region: CSVPGARYGYTF. CDR3 nucleotide sequence: TGCAGCGTCCCAGGGGCCCGCTATGGCTACACCTTC. The variable domain in full, completed from reference TRBV29-1 and TRBJ1-2, reads SAVISQKPSRDICQRGTSLTIQCQVDSQVTMMFWYRQQPGQSLTLIATANQGSEATYESGFVIDKFPISRPNLTFSTLTVSNMSPEDSSIYLCSVPGARYGYTFGSGTRLTVV.

The chain carries TRBV2 and TRBJ1-2; 9 bases line up with TRBD1. The ends lost 6 bases at V and 7 bases at J; junction bases unmatched: 6. Germline assignment: CDR1 SNHLY and CDR2 FYNNEI. The CDR3 covers 13 residues. The chain's CDR3 is CASRAGTGFGYTF. The CDR3 DNA is TGTGCCAGCAGAGCCGGGACAGGGTTTGGCTACACCTTC.

J is TRBJ2-3 and V is TRBV5-1; 11 positions match TRBD2. The CDR3 contains 17 residues. J was trimmed by 0 bases and V by 2 bases; bases with no gene match: 5. CDR1 is SGHRS, CDR2 YFSETQ, per germline. The CDR3 spells CASSLTGTSGSTDTQYF. DNA for the CDR3: TGCGCCAGCAGCTTAACCGGGACTAGCGGCAGCACAGATACGCAGTATTTT.

The DNA of the CDR3 is TGTGCCAGCAGTTTTAACGTGGGAGCTAATGAAAAACTGTTTTTT. This gives the protein CASSFNVGANEKLFF. The rearrangement joins TRBV27 to TRBJ1-4; D gene ambiguous. V was pared by 3 bases and J by 3 bases, with 11 bases between. Germline-derived CDR1 and CDR2 are MNHEY and SMNVEV (reference sequence). The CDR3 sequence is 15 residues long.

This rearrangement joins TRBV6-5 to TRBJ1-2; a weak D match, TRBD1 (6 bases). CDR1 and CDR2 from the germline V gene are MNHEY and SVGAGI. Deletions cut 10 bases from V and 6 bases from J, with 12 bases between. This CDR3 comprises 11 residues. Here the CDR3 reads CATGGPHGYTF. CDR3 DNA sequence: TGTGCCACTGGGGGGCCCCATGGCTACACCTTC.

This chain uses TRBV19 with TRBJ2-4; TRBD1 agrees at 12 bases. Per the germline V gene, CDR1 is LNHDA and CDR2 is SQIVND (reference sequence). The length of the CDR3 is 13 residues. With V trimmed by 7 bases and J by 7 bases, 2 bases remained unmatched. The CDR3 is CASTGQGANIQYF. For the CDR3, the DNA is TGTGCCAGTACGGGACAGGGGGCGAACATTCAGTACTTC.

This sequence joins TRBV14 and TRBJ2-5; D is possibly TRBD2 (7 bases). This CDR3 is 17 amino acids long. CDR1 SGHDN and CDR2 FVKESK come from the germline V gene. The V gene lost 2 bases and the J gene lost 2 bases, with 18 bases spanning the gap. Here the CDR3 reads CASSQRGAGARQETQYF. CDR3 nucleotide sequence: TGTGCCAGCAGCCAAAGGGGTGCGGGGGCGCGACAAGAGACCCAGTACTTC.

The J gene is TRBJ1-1, the V gene TRBV5-6; 7 bases are a match to TRBD1. The CDR3 totals 17 residues. V lost 4 bases, J lost 1 base, and 13 bases stayed unmatched. The germline gives CDR1 SGHDT, CDR2 YYEEEE. The CDR3 coding sequence is TGTGCCAGCAGCCCGTTCGGGGGCAGGGGGTCGAACACTGAAGCTTTCTTT. Translation: CASSPFGGRGSNTEAFF.

The chain couples TRBV4-2 to TRBJ1-6; D remains unclear. This CDR3 is 14 amino acids long. Trimming stripped 5 bases from V and 5 bases from J, with 10 bases between. The V gene's germline CDR1 is LGHNA and CDR2 YNFKEQ. CDR3 sequence reads: CASSYGKDNSPLHF. CDR3 nucleotides: TGTGCCAGCAGCTACGGGAAAGATAATTCACCCCTCCACTTT.

V usage is TRBV5-4 and J usage is TRBJ2-7; either TRBD1 or TRBD2 may supply D (5 bases each). The length of the CDR3 is 14 residues. Germline values: CDR1 SGHNT, CDR2 YYREEE (reference sequence). V was shortened by 4 bases and J by 2 bases, with 13 bases between the two germline ends. The CDR3 nucleotides are TGTGCCAGCAGCGGCCGGGACGGGGCCTACGAGCAGTACTTC. It encodes CASSGRDGAYEQYF.

V gene TRBV2 combines with J gene TRBJ1-2; D unclear. The CDR3 has 13 amino acids. Germline lookup yields CDR1 SNHLY and CDR2 FYNNEI. Trimming left V 4 bases short and J 4 bases short, with 10 bases between. The CDR3 loop is CASSANSPYGYTF. Written as DNA, the CDR3 is TGTGCCAGCAGTGCGAACAGCCCCTATGGCTACACCTTC.

The chain links TRBV6-5 to TRBJ2-3; no reliable D call. CDR1 is MNHEY and CDR2 is SVGAGI in the germline V gene. V was cut by 0 bases and J by 1 base, with 5 bases left in between. The CDR3 length is 14 residues. CDR3 coding DNA: TGTGCCAGCAGTTACTCTTCCGGCACAGATACGCAGTATTTT. Translation: CASSYSSGTDTQYF.

This chain links TRBV27 with TRBJ2-2; D unresolved. Germline CDR1 reads MNHEY; CDR2 reads SMNVEV (reference sequence). The CDR3 sequence is 13 residues long. V was shortened by 5 bases and J by 7 bases, with 11 bases between the two germline ends. CDR3 sequence reads: CASSPTPSGELFF. The CDR3 DNA reads as TGTGCCAGCAGTCCTACGCCCAGCGGGGAGCTGTTTTTT.

The rearrangement joins TRBV6-5 to TRBJ1-4, with D possibly being TRBD1 (6 bases). CDR1 is MNHEY, CDR2 SVGAGI, per germline. This CDR3 region has 14 residues. V was pared by 5 bases and J by 4 bases, with 11 bases between. This CDR3 is CASSRTAINEKLFF. CDR3 sequence (DNA): TGTGCCAGCAGTCGGACAGCTATTAATGAAAAACTGTTTTTT.

This clone is a singleton in its sample. The sample carries other DNA sequences with the same CDR3. The CDR3 coding sequence is TGTGCCAGCAGCGCTAGCGGGGGATACCAAGAGACCCAGTACTTC. Its protein product is CASSASGGYQETQYF. V and J are TRBV9 and TRBJ2-5; 10 bases line up with TRBD2. Trimming removed 3 bases from V and 0 bases from J; junction bases left unmatched: 2. The CDR3 has 15 residues. Germline loops: CDR1 SGDLS, CDR2 YYNGEE.

The V call is TRBV5-6, the J call TRBJ2-3; 8 bases fit TRBD2. CDR1 and CDR2 (germline): SGHDT, YYEEEE. The CDR3 extends over 14 amino acids. Unmatched junction bases numbered 6, after V lost 5 bases and J lost 4 bases. The CDR3 nucleotides are TGTGCCAGCAGAAAGGGACTAGTTGCAGATACGCAGTATTTT. Protein product: CASRKGLVADTQYF. Using reference TRBV5-6 and TRBJ2-3 for the parts outside the CDR3, the full variable domain is DAGVTQSPTHLIKTRGQQVTLRCSPKSGHDTVSWYQQALGQGPQFIFQYYEEEERQRGNFPDRFSGHQFPNYSSELNVNALLLGDSALYLCASRKGLVADTQYFGPGTRLTVL.

This clone was seen just once. The gene calls are TRBV6-5 and TRBJ1-2, with 9 bases matching TRBD1. Unmatched junction bases numbered 14, after V lost 7 bases and J lost 8 bases. Germline CDR1 and CDR2: MNHEY and SVGAGI. This CDR3 spans 15 amino acids. This CDR3 is CASTTGTGPLSGYTF. CDR3 in DNA: TGTGCCAGCACCACCGGGACAGGGCCTTTAAGCGGCTACACCTTC.

The rearrangement uses TRBV5-5 and TRBJ2-5, with 9 nucleotides matching TRBD1. With V trimmed by 3 bases and J by 3 bases, 6 bases remained unmatched. The CDR3 runs to 15 residues. Germline loops: CDR1 SGHKS, CDR2 YYEKEE (reference sequence). In DNA form, the CDR3 reads TGTGCCAGCAGCTCGCCCGGGACAGGGAAAGAGACCCAGTACTTC. This codes for CASSSPGTGKETQYF.

The DNA for the CDR3 is TGCGCCAGCAGCCGTACCGGGGACAGCGTGTCACCCCTCCACTTT. Translating gives CASSRTGDSVSPLHF. J is TRBJ1-6 and V is TRBV4-1, with 7 bases identical to TRBD1. After removal of 4 bases from V and 10 bases from J, the junction contained 10 bases not matched to a gene. CDR3 length: 15 amino acids. Germline-derived CDR1 and CDR2 are MGHRA and YSYEKL.

This rearrangement joins TRBV10-3 to TRBJ2-1, with D possibly matching TRBD2 (6 bases). The CDR3 extends over 16 amino acids. The germline gives CDR1 ENHRY, CDR2 SYGVKD. Trimming removed 5 bases from V and 4 bases from J, with 18 bases in between. The CDR3 DNA sequence: TGTGCCATCAGTCGCCGGGAGACTGAAGATTACAATGAGCAGTTCTTC. Its translation is CAISRRETEDYNEQFF.

The CDR3 protein is CASSEARMVETQYF. For the CDR3, the DNA is TGTGCCAGCAGTGAAGCGAGGATGGTAGAGACCCAGTACTTC. J is TRBJ2-5 and V is TRBV6-1; no reliable D call. Germline-derived CDR1 and CDR2 are MNHNS and SASEGT. This CDR3 comprises 14 residues. V was clipped by 0 bases and J by 4 bases, with 9 bases between them.

The V call is TRBV30, the J call TRBJ2-5; no definite D call. V lost 2 bases and J 5 bases, leaving 9 bases between the germline ends. This CDR3 has 12 amino acids. In germline, CDR1 is GTSNPN, CDR2 SVGIG (reference sequence). The CDR3 DNA reads as TGTGCCTGGAGTATCTCCCCCGAGACCCAGTACTTC. Amino acids: CAWSISPETQYF.

The chain combines TRBV29-1 with TRBJ2-7, with D maybe TRBD1 (6 bases). Trimming took off 6 bases at V and 0 bases at J, with 15 bases between the two ends. The CDR3 spans 14 residues. CDR1 SQVTM and CDR2 ANQGSEA come from the germline V gene. The CDR3 region has the DNA TGCAGCGTAACAAGGACAGTGAGCTCCTACGAGCAGTACTTC. Translating gives CSVTRTVSSYEQYF.

The chain couples TRBV4-1 to TRBJ1-6; a weak D match, TRBD1 (5 bases). Germline V CDR1 and CDR2: MGHRA, YSYEKL. This CDR3 region has 18 residues. Trimming shortened V by 0 bases and J by 7 bases, and 19 bases separated the two germline ends. The CDR3 coding sequence is TGCGCCAGCAGCCAAGATCTGGCCAGGGACCGACTCAATTCACCCCTCCACTTT. It specifies CASSQDLARDRLNSPLHF.